Presented here are 25 T cell receptor beta chains from one specimen sequenced in a study of technical replicates of blood from a few donors. Some clones are missing from TCRdb's copy, which holds only in-frame ones; the method was immunoSEQ multiplex PCR. The sample carries about 83,000 clones, around 90% recorded once. Sequencing was carried out using T cells isolated from PBMCs. The receptors were gathered from a human donor in good health.

This clone appeared a few times. The chain employs TRBV5-1 and TRBJ1-1; TRBD1 is a possible D gene (5 bases). The CDR3 length is 16 residues. Germline CDR1 is SGHRS and CDR2 is YFSETQ. V lost 0 bases and J 0 bases, leaving 12 bases between the germline ends. CDR3 DNA: TGCGCCAGCAGCTTGGGCCGAAGACAGATGAACACTGAAGCTTTCTTT. It is translated as CASSLGRRQMNTEAFF.

This clone appeared once. The gene calls are TRBV4-1 and TRBJ2-2, with D possibly matching TRBD2 (6 bases). There are 16 residues in the CDR3. Germline CDR1 and CDR2: MGHRA and YSYEKL. V lost 2 bases, J lost 2 bases, and 12 bases lay in between. The CDR3 DNA reads as TGCGCCAGCAGCCAACATTCGGGAGCCAACACCGGGGAGCTGTTTTTT. It is translated as CASSQHSGANTGELFF.

This CDR3 is CASSSDRVREKLFF. The CDR3 bases are TGTGCCAGCAGCTCAGACAGGGTACGGGAAAAACTGTTTTTT. The chain couples TRBV7-9 to TRBJ1-4; 7 nucleotides align to TRBD1. V shed 4 bases, J shed 8 bases, and the junction held 7 bases outside the gene matches. The CDR3 has 14 amino acids. Germline-derived CDR1 and CDR2 are SEHNR and FQNEAQ (reference sequence).

This clone appeared once. The chain joins TRBV11-3 to TRBJ1-4, with 7 bases identical to TRBD1. This CDR3 comprises 14 residues. J was trimmed by 3 bases and V by 5 bases; bases with no gene match: 3. CDR1 and CDR2 (germline): SGHNT, YENEEA. CDR3 in amino acids: CASSPTGPNEKLFF. The CDR3 DNA reads as TGTGCCAGCAGCCCGACAGGGCCTAATGAAAAACTGTTTTTT.

In its sample, this clone was seen once. V and J are TRBV27 and TRBJ2-4, with D maybe TRBD1 (5 bases). With 4 bases removed from V and 0 bases from J, the gap between germline ends came to 13 bases. The CDR3 is made up of 16 amino acids. CDR1 and CDR2 (germline): MNHEY, SMNVEV (reference sequence). CDR3 protein: CASSSTGLLAKNIQYF. DNA of the CDR3: TGTGCCAGCAGTTCCACAGGCTTACTAGCCAAAAACATTCAGTACTTC.

The chain combines TRBV30 with TRBJ1-3; 7 bases match TRBD1. V was clipped by 3 bases and J by 1 base; unmatched bases: 6. This CDR3 is 15 amino acids long. Germline CDR1 is GTSNPN and CDR2 is SVGIG (reference sequence). The DNA of the CDR3 is TGTGCCTGGAGGACAGGGTCTGGATCTGGAAACACCATATATTTT. Residues: CAWRTGSGSGNTIYF.

The V call is TRBV29-1, the J call TRBJ2-1; 10 nucleotides align to TRBD2. This CDR3 contains 14 residues. V shed 7 bases, J shed 5 bases, and the junction held 8 bases outside the gene matches. CDR1 SQVTM and CDR2 ANQGSEA come from the germline V gene. The CDR3 loop reads CSASLAGANNEQFF. In DNA form, the CDR3 reads TGCAGCGCTTCTCTAGCGGGGGCCAACAATGAGCAGTTCTTC.

This clone was seen ten or more times. The chain employs TRBV2 and TRBJ2-2, with D possibly matching TRBD2 (6 bases). V lost 1 base to trimming and J lost 4 bases, with 10 bases between them. Germline CDR1 and CDR2: SNHLY and FYNNEI. CDR3 length: 15 amino acids. In DNA form, the CDR3 reads TGTGCCAGCAGTGAAGTTGGAGGGTCCACCGGGGAGCTGTTTTTT. Translating it yields CASSEVGGSTGELFF. The complete variable domain, with remaining parts taken from reference TRBV2 and TRBJ2-2, reads EPEVTQTPSHQVTQMGQEVILRCVPISNHLYFYWYRQILGQKVEFLVSFYNNEISEKSEIFDDQFSVERPDGSNFTLKIRSTKLEDSAMYFCASSEVGGSTGELFFGEGSRLTVL.

The gene calls are TRBV28 and TRBJ2-3; TRBD2 agrees at 8 bases. Trimming cost V 4 bases and J 6 bases; bases outside gene matches: 9. Germline loops: CDR1 MDHEN, CDR2 SYDVKM. The CDR3 spans 15 residues. CDR3 nucleotides: TGTGCCAGCAGTTCCCCCAGCGGGAGTGGGGATACGCAGTATTTT. As protein: CASSSPSGSGDTQYF.

The chain carries TRBV11-3 and TRBJ2-7; D unresolved. V was shortened by 5 bases and J by 2 bases, with 10 bases between the two germline ends. The CDR3 has 13 amino acids. Germline CDR1 reads SGHNT; CDR2 reads YENEEA. CDR3 nucleotides: TGTGCCAGCAGCCCCAGTAGCCCCTACGAGCAGTACTTC. Translating it yields CASSPSSPYEQYF.

The chain carries TRBV23-1 and TRBJ2-7; 8 positions match TRBD1. TRBV23-1 is an open reading frame, and its role is uncertain. The length of the CDR3 is 14 residues. V shed 6 bases, J shed 0 bases, and the junction held 4 bases outside the gene matches. DNA of the CDR3: TGCGCCAGCAGCACAGGGGGACTCTCCTACGAGCAGTACTTC. It yields the protein CASSTGGLSYEQYF.

The chain employs TRBV7-9 and TRBJ2-1; perhaps TRBD1 as D (6 bases). The CDR3 covers 15 residues. V shed 5 bases and J shed 5 bases, with 16 bases lying between them. CDR1 and CDR2 (germline): SEHNR, FQNEAQ (reference sequence). The CDR3 DNA is TGTGCCAGCAGCAATCACAGGGCCCCTAACAATGAGCAGTTCTTC. Translating gives CASSNHRAPNNEQFF.

CDR3 loop: CASSLSGQGVGQYF. In DNA, the CDR3 is TGTGCCAGCAGTTTATCGGGGCAGGGTGTTGGGCAGTACTTC. The chain uses TRBV27 and TRBJ2-7; the D gene is possibly TRBD1 (5 bases). CDR3 length equals 14 residues. Germline CDR1 reads MNHEY; CDR2 reads SMNVEV (reference sequence). V dropped 0 bases and J dropped 9 bases, with 15 bases sitting between them.

The chain carries TRBV7-6 and TRBJ2-4; D ambiguous. The CDR3 has 16 amino acids. Trimming took 5 bases from V and 0 from J, leaving 14 bases between them. Germline-derived CDR1 and CDR2 are SGHVS and FNYEAQ. The CDR3: CASSPRLSLAKNIQYF. CDR3 nucleotide sequence: TGTGCCAGCAGCCCCCGCTTGAGTCTAGCCAAAAACATTCAGTACTTC. The whole variable domain, filled in from reference TRBV7-6 and TRBJ2-4, reads GAGVSQSPRYKVTKRGQDVALRCDPISGHVSLYWYRQALGQGPEFLTYFNYEAQQDKSGLPNDRFSAERPEGSISTLTIQRTEQRDSAMYRCASSPRLSLAKNIQYFGAGTRLSVL.

CDR3 residues: CASSQRGTEAFF. The CDR3 region has the DNA TGTGCCAGTAGCCAAAGGGGGACTGAAGCTTTCTTT. The chain couples TRBV19 to TRBJ1-1; tentative D call: TRBD1 (6 bases). CDR1 LNHDA and CDR2 SQIVND come from the germline V gene (reference sequence). V was pared by 6 bases and J by 5 bases, with 10 bases between. CDR3 length: 12 amino acids.

The chain recombines TRBV5-1 with TRBJ2-2; D remains ambiguous. V lost 2 bases, J lost 0 bases, and 11 bases lay in between. CDR1 SGHRS and CDR2 YFSETQ come from the germline V gene. The CDR3 contains 16 residues. The CDR3 loop is CASSLTPSANTGELFF. The CDR3 DNA reads TGCGCCAGCAGCTTAACCCCCAGCGCGAACACCGGGGAGCTGTTTTTT.

The chain is built from TRBV27 and TRBJ1-2, with D perhaps matching TRBD1 (6 bases). Germline V lookup: CDR1 MNHEY, CDR2 SMNVEV (reference sequence). CDR3 length: 14 amino acids. Trimming took 6 bases from V and 6 from J, leaving 17 bases between them. CDR3 sequence: CASRRGGGQHGYTF. In DNA, the CDR3 is TGTGCCAGCAGGCGAGGCGGGGGGCAGCATGGCTACACCTTC.

CDR3 nucleotides: TGTGCCAGCAGCTTAGAAGTGACAGGGCCTGAAGCTTTCTTT. It yields the protein CASSLEVTGPEAFF. The chain carries TRBV11-3 and TRBJ1-1; TRBD1 matches 7 bases. Trimming cost V 0 bases and J 6 bases; bases outside gene matches: 4. The germline V gene encodes CDR1 SGHNT and CDR2 YENEEA. The length of the CDR3 is 14 residues. The complete variable domain, with remaining parts taken from reference TRBV11-3 and TRBJ1-1, reads EAGVVQSPRYKIIEKKQPVAFWCNPISGHNTLYWYLQNLGQGPELLIRYENEEAVDDSQLPKDRFSAERLKGVDSTLKIQPAELGDSAVYLCASSLEVTGPEAFFGQGTRLTVV.

The chain couples TRBV5-6 to TRBJ2-7; possible D gene TRBD2, 6 bases. The CDR3 is made up of 17 amino acids. V lost 1 base to trimming and J lost 1 base, with 18 bases between them. The V gene's germline CDR1 is SGHDT and CDR2 YYEEEE. The CDR3 protein is CASSLNPSDYLSYEQYF. DNA for the CDR3: TGTGCCAGCAGCTTGAACCCTAGCGACTATCTATCCTACGAGCAGTACTTC.

The chain recombines TRBV28 with TRBJ1-5, with D uncertain. Deletions cut 3 bases from V and 6 bases from J, with 12 bases between. This CDR3 is built from 14 residues. Per the germline V gene, CDR1 is MDHEN and CDR2 is SYDVKM. Written as DNA, the CDR3 is TGTGCCAGCAGTTTCCGACCACGCGGTCAGCCCCAGCATTTT. The encoded protein is CASSFRPRGQPQHF.

The gene calls are TRBV9 and TRBJ2-3; the match to TRBD2 covers 10 bases. J was trimmed by 5 bases and V by 2 bases; bases with no gene match: 8. Germline V gene data show CDR1 as SGDLS and CDR2 as YYNGEE. CDR3 size: 16 residues. The CDR3 loop reads CASSVWSGGAVDTQYF. The CDR3 bases are TGTGCCAGCAGCGTTTGGAGCGGGGGGGCGGTAGATACGCAGTATTTT. Full variable domain (rest looked up from reference TRBV9 and TRBJ2-3): DSGVTQTPKHLITATGQRVTLRCSPRSGDLSVYWYQQSLDQGLQFLIQYYNGEERAKGNILERFSAQQFPDLHSELNLSSLELGDSALYFCASSVWSGGAVDTQYFGPGTRLTVL.

The chain employs TRBV6-4 and TRBJ1-2; 8 bases are shared with TRBD1. Germline V gene sequence: CDR1 MRHNA, CDR2 SNTAGT. The CDR3 sequence is 14 residues long. After removal of 5 bases from V and 3 bases from J, the junction contained 5 bases not matched to a gene. The CDR3 reads CASSFDRGDYGYTF. The CDR3 DNA sequence: TGTGCCAGCAGTTTCGACAGGGGCGACTATGGCTACACCTTC.

For this clone: Other DNA sequences of this sample code for an identical CDR3. This rearrangement joins TRBV11-2 to TRBJ2-7, with 10 bases that match TRBD1. Germline values: CDR1 SGHAT, CDR2 FQNNGV. This CDR3 contains 13 residues. With 5 bases clipped from V and 4 bases from J, the junction kept 2 bases outside the gene matches. The chain's CDR3 is CASSPGQGYEQYF. Written as DNA, the CDR3 is TGTGCCAGCAGCCCGGGACAGGGGTACGAGCAGTACTTC. Full variable domain (outside the CDR3, taken from reference TRBV11-2 and TRBJ2-7): EAGVAQSPRYKIIEKRQSVAFWCNPISGHATLYWYQQILGQGPKLLIQFQNNGVVDDSQLPKDRFSAERLKGVDSTLKIQPAKLEDSAVYLCASSPGQGYEQYFGPGTRLTVT.

The chain joins TRBV11-3 to TRBJ2-3; the match to TRBD2 covers 11 bases. Unmatched junction bases numbered 6, after V lost 3 bases and J lost 4 bases. This CDR3 contains 16 residues. Germline CDR1 reads SGHNT; CDR2 reads YENEEA. This CDR3 is CASSFSGGAGPDTQYF. CDR3 nucleotides: TGTGCCAGCAGCTTTAGCGGGGGGGCCGGCCCAGATACGCAGTATTTT.

The chain uses TRBV7-3 and TRBJ2-3; D uncertain. Germline V lookup: CDR1 SGHTA, CDR2 FQGTGA. CDR3 length: 12 residues. Between the trimmed V and J ends, which lost 5 bases and 5 bases, there was a span of 8 bases. CDR3 nucleotide sequence: TGTGCCAGCAGCCGCGAGCGAGATACGCAGTATTTT. Its protein product is CASSRERDTQYF.